Listed below are T cell receptor beta chains from one sample, sequenced in a study of shared clonotypes between healthy human individuals. Sequenced by immunoSEQ multiplex PCR; TCRdb stores in-frame clones only, minus some. This table holds 2,500,000 or so clones, less than 95% found once. Sample: naive CD4+ T cells from PBMCs. All receptors come from a man aged 18 to 30 in good health. Some clones in this sample may be carry-over from other donors' samples. The CDR3 runs from the conserved cysteine through the conserved F or W. The order of the fields is J gene, V gene, clone size, D gene, CDR3 DNA, CDR3 protein. The D gene is left open where the match is weak. Part of the rows lack a size; the others show once, few, many or a class for expanded clones.

J gene: TRBJ2-2
V gene: TRBV7-9
clone size: .
D gene: .
CDR3 DNA: TGTGCCAGCAGCTTAGACGTGAACACCGGGGAGCTGTTTTTT
CDR3 protein: CASSLDVNTGELFF

J gene: TRBJ2-7
V gene: TRBV28
clone size: .
D gene: .
CDR3 DNA: TGTGCCAGCAGTTTGGGGGGGGTGGACAGGACCCTGTATGGGCAGTACTTC
CDR3 protein: CASSLGGVDRTLYGQYF

J gene: TRBJ2-7
V gene: TRBV28
clone size: .
D gene: TRBD1
CDR3 DNA: TGTGCCAGCAGTTCACCCCGGGACAGGACCCCTTCCTACGAGCAGTACTTC
CDR3 protein: CASSSPRDRTPSYEQYF

J gene: TRBJ2-7
V gene: TRBV5-1
clone size: .
D gene: .
CDR3 DNA: TGCGCCAGCAGCCCGGAGGGTCTCTACGAGCAGTACTTC
CDR3 protein: CASSPEGLYEQYF

J gene: TRBJ2-7
V gene: TRBV11-1
clone size: .
D gene: TRBD2
CDR3 DNA: TGTGCCAGCAGCTTAGAGACTAGCGGGAGACGGGAGCAGTACTTC
CDR3 protein: CASSLETSGRREQYF

J gene: TRBJ1-4
V gene: TRBV28
clone size: .
D gene: .
CDR3 DNA: TGTGCCAGCAGTCACCTTTCTACTGATGAAAAACTGTTTTTT
CDR3 protein: CASSHLSTDEKLFF

J gene: TRBJ1-6
V gene: TRBV30
clone size: .
D gene: .
CDR3 DNA: TGTGCCTGGTCCTGGGGGACCAATTCACCCCTCCACTTT
CDR3 protein: CAWSWGTNSPLHF

J gene: TRBJ2-7
V gene: TRBV6-1
clone size: .
D gene: .
CDR3 DNA: TGTGCCAGCAGTGAAAGCCCAGGGACCTCTTACGAGCAGTACTTC
CDR3 protein: CASSESPGTSYEQYF

J gene: TRBJ1-2
V gene: TRBV29-1
clone size: .
D gene: .
CDR3 DNA: TGCAGCGTTCAGGACAGCCCGTTTTTAAGGTACACCTTC
CDR3 protein: CSVQDSPFLRYTF

J gene: TRBJ1-2
V gene: TRBV7-2
clone size: .
D gene: .
CDR3 DNA: TGTGCCAGCAGCTTAGATACAAACTATGGCTACACCTTC
CDR3 protein: CASSLDTNYGYTF

J gene: TRBJ2-7
V gene: TRBV5-4
clone size: .
D gene: .
CDR3 DNA: TGTGCCAGCAGCTTGCAGATTACAGGCTCCTACGAGCAGTACTTC
CDR3 protein: CASSLQITGSYEQYF

J gene: TRBJ2-5
V gene: TRBV28
clone size: .
D gene: TRBD2
CDR3 DNA: TGTGCCTGCGGACGAGCGGGAGGGCCCCAAGAGACCCAGTACTTC
CDR3 protein: CACGRAGGPQETQYF

J gene: TRBJ2-5
V gene: TRBV5-1
clone size: .
D gene: .
CDR3 DNA: TGCGCCAGCAGCTTAGGGGGCGGGAGGCCCTTACAAGAGACCCAGTACTTC
CDR3 protein: CASSLGGGRPLQETQYF

J gene: TRBJ2-1
V gene: TRBV6-6
clone size: .
D gene: TRBD1
CDR3 DNA: TGTGCCAGCAGCCCAAGACAGGGTTTGGATGAGCAGTTCTTC
CDR3 protein: CASSPRQGLDEQFF

J gene: TRBJ1-1
V gene: TRBV27
clone size: .
D gene: .
CDR3 DNA: TGTGCCAGTCGGGGATTAAACACTGAAGCTTTCTTT
CDR3 protein: CASRGLNTEAFF

J gene: TRBJ2-7
V gene: TRBV5-1
clone size: .
D gene: .
CDR3 DNA: TGCGCCAGCAGCTTGGTCGGGCCTATCTCCTACGAGCAGTACTTC
CDR3 protein: CASSLVGPISYEQYF

J gene: TRBJ1-2
V gene: TRBV5-1
clone size: .
D gene: TRBD1
CDR3 DNA: TGCGCCAGCAGCTTGTTCGGGACAGGGAACTATGGCTACACCTTC
CDR3 protein: CASSLFGTGNYGYTF

J gene: TRBJ1-1
V gene: TRBV7-2
clone size: .
D gene: TRBD1
CDR3 DNA: TGTGCCAGCAGCCGTGGGACAGGCCTGGCTGAAGCTTTCTTT
CDR3 protein: CASSRGTGLAEAFF

J gene: TRBJ1-1
V gene: TRBV9
clone size: .
D gene: .
CDR3 DNA: TGTGCCAGCAGCGTAGAACGCATGAACACTGAAGCTTTCTTT
CDR3 protein: CASSVERMNTEAFF

J gene: TRBJ2-2
V gene: TRBV4-3
clone size: .
D gene: TRBD1
CDR3 DNA: TGCGCCAGCAGCCAAGAAACAGGGGCCGGGGAGCTGTTTTTT
CDR3 protein: CASSQETGAGELFF

J gene: TRBJ2-7
V gene: TRBV4-1
clone size: .
D gene: TRBD1
CDR3 DNA: TGCGCCAGCAGCCAAGAGAGCGTCTGGACAGGGTCCTACGAGCAGTACTTC
CDR3 protein: CASSQESVWTGSYEQYF

J gene: TRBJ1-1
V gene: TRBV11-1
clone size: once
D gene: TRBD1
CDR3 DNA: TGTGCCAGCAGACCAAGACAGGGGGCGATCGGCACTGAAGCTTTCTTT
CDR3 protein: CASRPRQGAIGTEAFF

J gene: TRBJ2-6
V gene: TRBV28
clone size: .
D gene: TRBD1
CDR3 DNA: TGTGCCAGCAGTTTATCAGGGGGCGGGCTCTCTGGGGCCAACGTCCTGACTTTC
CDR3 protein: CASSLSGGGLSGANVLTF

J gene: TRBJ2-5
V gene: TRBV10-1
clone size: .
D gene: .
CDR3 DNA: TGCGCCAGCAGTGAGAGCCGGGCCCAAGAGACCCAGTACTTC
CDR3 protein: CASSESRAQETQYF

J gene: TRBJ2-7
V gene: TRBV11-2
clone size: .
D gene: .
CDR3 DNA: TGTGCCAGCAGGTATGACTTGAACGAGCAGTACTTC
CDR3 protein: CASRYDLNEQYF

J gene: TRBJ2-2
V gene: TRBV19
clone size: few
D gene: .
CDR3 DNA: TGTGCCAGTAGTATCGGCACCAGCACCGGGGAGCTGTTTTTT
CDR3 protein: CASSIGTSTGELFF

J gene: TRBJ2-7
V gene: TRBV4-3
clone size: .
D gene: TRBD1
CDR3 DNA: TGCGCCAGCAGCCAAGATGCTCAGGGGGCACCCTACGAGCAGTACTTC
CDR3 protein: CASSQDAQGAPYEQYF

J gene: TRBJ1-1
V gene: TRBV7-8
clone size: .
D gene: .
CDR3 DNA: TGTGCCAGCAGCTTATGGGGGACAATGAACACTGAAGCTTTCTTT
CDR3 protein: CASSLWGTMNTEAFF

J gene: TRBJ1-2
V gene: TRBV12-5
clone size: .
D gene: .
CDR3 DNA: TGTGCTAGTGGTTTGGATCTAACAAATGTAGCTAACTATGGCTACACCTTC
CDR3 protein: CASGLDLTNVANYGYTF

J gene: TRBJ1-1
V gene: TRBV11-2
clone size: once
D gene: TRBD1
CDR3 DNA: TGTGCCAGCAGCCTGCTACAGGGGCTGGGCACTGAAGCTTTCTTT
CDR3 protein: CASSLLQGLGTEAFF

J gene: TRBJ1-4
V gene: TRBV7-2
clone size: .
D gene: .
CDR3 DNA: TGTGCCAGCAGCTTAGCCCAAGTAGGAGAAAAACTGTTTTTT
CDR3 protein: CASSLAQVGEKLFF

J gene: TRBJ2-7
V gene: TRBV2
clone size: .
D gene: .
CDR3 DNA: TGTGCCAGCAGTGAAGATGCCAGGACCTGGGGGGAGCAGTACTTC
CDR3 protein: CASSEDARTWGEQYF

J gene: TRBJ2-1
V gene: TRBV29-1
clone size: once
D gene: TRBD2
CDR3 DNA: TGCAGCGTTGAAGTATCAGCGGGAGTATCTGAGTTCTTC
CDR3 protein: CSVEVSAGVSEFF

J gene: TRBJ1-1
V gene: TRBV30
clone size: .
D gene: .
CDR3 DNA: TGTGCCTGGAGTGTATCACGGGACACTGAAGCTTTCTTT
CDR3 protein: CAWSVSRDTEAFF

J gene: TRBJ1-4
V gene: TRBV28
clone size: .
D gene: .
CDR3 DNA: TGTGCCAGCAGTTTAGGGGCGCCTAATGAAAAACTGTTTTTT
CDR3 protein: CASSLGAPNEKLFF

J gene: TRBJ2-3
V gene: TRBV5-1
clone size: once
D gene: TRBD2
CDR3 DNA: TGCGCCAGCAGCGTACTAGCGGACACAGATACGCAGTATTTT
CDR3 protein: CASSVLADTDTQYF

J gene: TRBJ1-3
V gene: TRBV7-9
clone size: .
D gene: .
CDR3 DNA: TGTGCCAGCAGCTTATTCGGCAAACTGATTGGAAACACCATATATTTT
CDR3 protein: CASSLFGKLIGNTIYF

J gene: TRBJ1-2
V gene: TRBV28
clone size: .
D gene: .
CDR3 DNA: TGTGCCAGCAGTTTATCAGGGGTAGGGTATGGCTACACCTTC
CDR3 protein: CASSLSGVGYGYTF

J gene: TRBJ1-1
V gene: TRBV27
clone size: .
D gene: .
CDR3 DNA: TGTGCCAGCAGTTTGTTTGGGACGGTGCGTATGAACACTGAAGCTTTCTTT
CDR3 protein: CASSLFGTVRMNTEAFF

J gene: TRBJ2-7
V gene: TRBV7-8
clone size: once
D gene: .
CDR3 DNA: TGTGCCAGCAGCTCTCAGAGCGGGCAGTACTTC
CDR3 protein: CASSSQSGQYF

J gene: TRBJ1-1
V gene: TRBV11-2
clone size: .
D gene: TRBD1
CDR3 DNA: TGTGCCAGCAGCTCTCTTAGGGGGCCCTCCAACACTGAAGCTTTCTTT
CDR3 protein: CASSSLRGPSNTEAFF